A selection of T cell receptor beta chains follows, all from one sample in a study. Each CDR3 protein gets one entry after TCRdb re-called the 5' RACE reads with MiXCR. The sample lists approximately 9,600 distinct CDR3 sequences; around 44% were seen once. The sequenced sample consisted of Tregs sorted from a lymph node. The receptors derive from a female donor with breast cancer. CDR3s include the opening cysteine and the closing phenylalanine or tryptophan. Fields, in order: D gene, clone size, J gene, V gene, CDR3 DNA, CDR3 protein. The D gene is left open where the match is weak. Not all rows give a size; the values are once, few, many and, for expanded clones, a class.

>TRBD2|.|TRBJ2-7|TRBV12-3/TRBV12-4
TGTGCCAGCAGTATAGGACTAGCGGAGATCTCCTACGAGCAGTACTTC
CASSIGLAEISYEQYF
>.|.|TRBJ2-3|TRBV11-3
TGTGCCAGCAGCGAAGACCGCGCTGATACGCAGTATTTT
CASSEDRADTQYF
>.|.|TRBJ1-5|TRBV7-2
TGTGCCAGCAGCCCCCTGGCCGGTCAGCCCCAGCATTTT
CASSPLAGQPQHF
>.|.|TRBJ1-1|TRBV21-1
TGTGCCAGCACGCCATTGGGCCAACAGGCCACTGAAGCTTTCTTT
CASTPLGQQATEAFF
>TRBD2|few|TRBJ2-1|TRBV6-2/TRBV6-3
TGTGCCAGCAGACCACGAATGACTAGCGGGAGCCACAATGAGCAGTTCTTC
CASRPRMTSGSHNEQFF
>.|few|TRBJ1-2|TRBV5-1
TGCGCCAGCAGCTTGGAAGGACAGACAGCTAACTATGGCTACACCTTC
CASSLEGQTANYGYTF
>.|.|TRBJ1-1|TRBV28
TGTGCCAGCAGCCCCCACGATGAAGCTTTCTTT
CASSPHDEAFF
>TRBD2|few|TRBJ2-7|TRBV6-1
TGTGCCAGCAGTGCCTCCGGACTAGCGGAGACCTACGAGCAGTACTTC
CASSASGLAETYEQYF
>.|.|TRBJ2-2|TRBV7-6
TGTGCCAGCAGCTTAATGGGAGGCGAGGAGCTGTTTTTT
CASSLMGGEELFF
>.|few|TRBJ1-2|TRBV6-1
TGTGCCAGCATGTCGGGAGCAGTCTCCTATGGCTACACCTTC
CASMSGAVSYGYTF
>.|few|TRBJ2-7|TRBV4-1
TGCGCCAGCAGCCACCGTAGCGACCCCTACGAGCAGTACTTC
CASSHRSDPYEQYF
>TRBD1|few|TRBJ2-5|TRBV9
TGTGCCAGCAGCGGGGACAGGGGGCTTTTGGAGACCCAGTACTTC
CASSGDRGLLETQYF
>.|.|TRBJ2-1|TRBV5-1
TGCGCCAGCACCGATGAACGGCACAATGAGCAGTTCTTC
CASTDERHNEQFF
>.|.|TRBJ2-7|TRBV28
TGTGCCAGCTTAACTAGGACGGTGCCCTACGAGCAGTACTTC
CASLTRTVPYEQYF
>TRBD2|.|TRBJ2-6|TRBV12-3/TRBV12-4
TGTGCCAGCAGTTTAGCCGGGACTACCTTGGGCGTCCTGACTTTC
CASSLAGTTLGVLTF
>.|.|TRBJ1-2|TRBV4-1
TGCGCCAGCAGCCAAGCTCCTTTCAGCTATGGCTACACCTTC
CASSQAPFSYGYTF
>TRBD1|.|TRBJ2-1|TRBV6-1
TGTGCCAGCGGGACAGGGGCTAGCGGTTACAATGAGCAGTTCTTC
CASGTGASGYNEQFF
>.|.|TRBJ2-5|TRBV15
TGTGCCACCAGCAGAATTAGCGGTGAGACCCAGTACTTC
CATSRISGETQYF